What follows describes a single T cell receptor beta chain. The record originates from a study of cytomegalovirus exposure and HLA in healthy donors. Assay used: immunoSEQ multiplex PCR; TCRdb lists only in-frame clones, some missing. The table records tens of thousands of clones, around 93% of them present only once. From germline, CDR1 is SGHDN and CDR2 FVKESK. The CDR3 length is 16 residues. The V end was cut by 6 bases, the J end by 5 bases, with 23 bases between. The source of this sequence is a man aged 18 to 35 in good health and CMV-seronegative. Sequences were obtained from PBMCs. The gene calls are TRBV14 and TRBJ2-7; possible D gene TRBD2, 5 bases. CDR3 nucleotide sequence: TGTGCCAGCAGTCACCACACCGGGATTAACAACCACGAGCAGTACTTC. It specifies CASSHHTGINNHEQYF. The full variable domain, rest sourced from reference TRBV14 and TRBJ2-7, is EAGVTQFPSHSVIEKGQTVTLRCDPISGHDNLYWYRRVMGKEIKFLLHFVKESKQDESGMPNNRFLAERTGGTYSTLKVQPAELEDSGVYFCASSHHTGINNHEQYFGPGTRLTVT.